The 24 T cell receptor beta chains below were found in one sample sequenced in a study of STAT3 mutations in large granular lymphocyte leukemia. No cognate antigen is known for these TCRs. Here immunoSEQ multiplex PCR was the method, and the copy in TCRdb shows in-frame clones only, minus some. The profile covers about 9,200 clones, with about 88% appearing a single time and approximately 40% taken by the ten largest. Overall study results and limits: At least one immunodominant TCR beta clonotype appeared in every T-cell large granular lymphocyte leukemia patient.

The sample consisted of peripheral blood mononuclear cells. Receptors originate from a man aged 55 to 70 with T-cell large granular lymphocyte leukemia. Some clones in this sample may be carry-over from other donors' samples.

About this clone itself: The sample carries other DNA sequences with the same CDR3. V gene TRBV5-1 combines with J gene TRBJ2-3, with a tentative D call TRBD1 (5 bases). Trimming cost V 0 bases and J 4 bases, with 15 bases left between them. The CDR3 covers 16 residues. The germline CDR1 and CDR2 sequences are SGHRS and YFSETQ. CDR3 in DNA: TGCGCCAGCAGCTTGGGCGGTCAAGGGGCCTCAGATACGCAGTATTTT. It specifies CASSLGGQGASDTQYF.

This clone occurred once. The V and J genes are TRBV5-1 and TRBJ2-1; 16 bases are shared with TRBD2. CDR3 length: 16 residues. Germline V gene sequence: CDR1 SGHRS, CDR2 YFSETQ. The V gene end was trimmed by 4 bases and the J gene end by 5 bases; junction bases not matched to a gene: 3. CDR3 sequence (DNA): TGCGCCAGCAGCCCGGGACTAGCGGGAGGGAACAATGAGCAGTTCTTC. Amino acids: CASSPGLAGGNNEQFF.

This clone is a singleton in its sample. This chain links TRBV5-1 with TRBJ2-7; 9 bases are a match to TRBD1. J gave up 5 bases and V 4 bases, and 13 bases lay outside the gene matches. The CDR3 runs to 16 residues. Germline-derived CDR1 and CDR2 are SGHRS and YFSETQ. The CDR3 nucleotides read TGCGCCAGCAGCCCAGGCATATGGGACAGGGACAACGAGCAGTACTTC. Protein sequence: CASSPGIWDRDNEQYF. The whole variable domain, filled in from reference TRBV5-1 and TRBJ2-7, reads KAGVTQTPRYLIKTRGQQVTLSCSPISGHRSVSWYQQTPGQGLQFLFEYFSETQRNKGNFPGRFSGRQFSNSRSEMNVSTLELGDSALYLCASSPGIWDRDNEQYFGPGTRLTVT.

V gene TRBV18 combines with J gene TRBJ1-2; TRBD1 aligns across 7 bases. CDR3 length equals 12 residues. Germline CDR1 is KGHSH and CDR2 is LQKENI. V was pared by 3 bases and J by 11 bases, with 6 bases of the junction left unmatched. The CDR3 DNA sequence: TGTGCCAGCTCACCGGACGACAGGGCTTACACCTTC. It is translated as CASSPDDRAYTF. Drawing the rest from reference TRBV18 and TRBJ1-2, the complete variable domain is NAGVMQNPRHLVRRRGQEARLRCSPMKGHSHVYWYRQLPEEGLKFMVYLQKENIIDESGMPKERFSAEFPKEGPSILRIQQVVRGDSAAYFCASSPDDRAYTFGSGTRLTVV.

The V and J genes are TRBV5-4 and TRBJ2-5, with 10 bases fitting TRBD1. CDR1 and CDR2 (germline): SGHNT, YYREEE (reference sequence). The V and J ends lost 4 bases and 3 bases, in that order; junction bases with no gene match: 6. This CDR3 is built from 15 residues. The CDR3 region is CASSKQTGGEETQYF. The CDR3 nucleotides are TGTGCCAGCAGCAAACAGACAGGGGGCGAAGAGACCCAGTACTTC.

V usage is TRBV5-1 and J usage is TRBJ1-6; D gene unclear. Trimming removed 0 bases from V and 10 bases from J, with 14 bases in between. Germline V gives CDR1 SGHRS, CDR2 YFSETQ. The CDR3 runs to 15 residues. CDR3 sequence: CASSLEAVGVSPLHF. DNA of the CDR3: TGCGCCAGCAGCTTGGAGGCAGTCGGGGTGTCACCCCTCCACTTT.

The chain's CDR3 is CASSQDPGDEQYF. CDR3 in DNA: TGCGCCAGCAGCCAAGATCCTGGGGACGAGCAGTACTTC. The chain links TRBV4-1 to TRBJ2-7; D ambiguous. There are 13 residues in the CDR3. Trimming took off 0 bases at V and 5 bases at J, with 8 bases between the two ends. Per germline, CDR1 MGHRA and CDR2 YSYEKL.

The genes are TRBV28 and TRBJ2-3; D possibly uses TRBD1 or TRBD2 (5 bases each). The length of the CDR3 is 14 residues. V lost 3 bases and J 4 bases, leaving 11 bases between the germline ends. Germline CDR1 and CDR2: MDHEN and SYDVKM. CDR3 in DNA: TGTGCCAGCAGTTTGTTAGGGGACGCAGATACGCAGTATTTT. This gives the protein CASSLLGDADTQYF.

The chain carries TRBV9 and TRBJ2-3; TRBD2 aligns across 10 bases. Trimming cost V 0 bases and J 10 bases; bases outside gene matches: 11. Germline CDR1 and CDR2: SGDLS and YYNGEE. This CDR3 region has 16 residues. CDR3 sequence: CASSVEGSGGQAAQYF. The DNA for the CDR3 is TGTGCCAGCAGCGTAGAGGGTAGCGGGGGGCAGGCGGCGCAGTATTTT. The full variable domain, in which reference TRBV9 and TRBJ2-3 provide the parts outside the CDR3, is DSGVTQTPKHLITATGQRVTLRCSPRSGDLSVYWYQQSLDQGLQFLIQYYNGEERAKGNILERFSAQQFPDLHSELNLSSLELGDSALYFCASSVEGSGGQAAQYFGPGTRLTVL.

The chain is built from TRBV28 and TRBJ1-3; D is unclear. Germline CDR1 reads MDHEN; CDR2 reads SYDVKM. The CDR3 has 13 amino acids. V dropped 3 bases and J dropped 9 bases, with 12 bases sitting between them. Here the CDR3 reads CASSFGRIGTIYF. The DNA for the CDR3 is TGTGCCAGCAGTTTCGGCAGAATTGGCACCATATATTTT.

The rearrangement uses TRBV27 and TRBJ1-5; D remains ambiguous. The germline V gene encodes CDR1 MNHEY and CDR2 SMNVEV (reference sequence). This CDR3 contains 15 residues. Trimming pared 0 bases from V and 0 bases from J, leaving 6 bases between. CDR3 bases: TGTGCCAGCAGTTTATCAGGCAATAGCAATCAGCCCCAGCATTTT. This translates into CASSLSGNSNQPQHF.

The CDR3 DNA reads as TGTGCCAGAGGGTCACGACCGCGAGCTGAGGTATCGCAGTATTTT. Translated, it gives CARGSRPRAEVSQYF. The V call is TRBV7-5, the J call TRBJ2-3; TRBD2, the table's D call, lacks a check against the DNA. TRBV7-5 is noted as a pseudogene. The CDR3 totals 15 residues.

The rearrangement joins TRBV4-3 to TRBJ2-3; D remains ambiguous. The CDR3 runs to 13 residues. Germline-derived CDR1 and CDR2 are LGHNA and YSLEER. The V and J ends lost 1 base and 3 bases respectively, with 5 bases between them. The CDR3 bases are TGCGCCAGCAGCCAAGTAGGTACAGATACGCAGTATTTT. This gives the protein CASSQVGTDTQYF.

The CDR3 loop reads CASSSTGLNTEAFF. The CDR3 coding sequence is TGTGCCAGCAGCTCAACAGGGTTGAACACTGAAGCTTTCTTT. The V gene is TRBV5-4, the J gene TRBJ1-1; a possible D gene is TRBD1 (6 bases). CDR3 length: 14 residues. V was cut by 3 bases and J by 0 bases, with 9 bases left in between. Germline loops: CDR1 SGHNT, CDR2 YYREEE (reference sequence).

The chain has TRBV30 and TRBJ1-1, with a weak D call TRBD1 (6 bases). Germline CDR1 is GTSNPN and CDR2 is SVGIG (reference sequence). Deletions cut 5 bases from V and 6 bases from J, with 16 bases between. The CDR3 length is 13 residues. CDR3: CAWGDIVNAEAFF. CDR3 coding DNA: TGTGCCTGGGGGGACATTGTTAATGCTGAAGCTTTCTTT. The full variable domain, its missing parts supplied by reference TRBV30 and TRBJ1-1, is SQTIHQWPATLVQPVGSPLSLECTVEGTSNPNLYWYRQAAGRGLQLLFYSVGIGQISSEVPQNLSASRPQDRQFILSSKKLLLSDSGFYLCAWGDIVNAEAFFGQGTRLTVV.

This chain connects TRBV13 to TRBJ2-3; 8 nucleotides line up with TRBD2. Germline values: CDR1 PRHDT, CDR2 FYEKMQ (reference sequence). This CDR3 has 15 amino acids. V was clipped by 4 bases and J by 6 bases; unmatched bases: 9. CDR3 region: CASSSLAGITDTQYF. Written as DNA, the CDR3 is TGTGCCAGCAGCTCCTTAGCGGGAATTACTGATACGCAGTATTTT.

The V and J genes are TRBV27 and TRBJ2-2, with 8 nucleotides matching TRBD1. The CDR3 runs 14 residues. Trimming took 5 bases from V and 6 from J; bases not matched to a gene: 5. Germline CDR1 and CDR2: MNHEY and SMNVEV (reference sequence). CDR3: CASSTTQGAGELFF. CDR3 DNA sequence: TGTGCCAGCAGTACTACACAGGGGGCCGGGGAGCTGTTTTTT.

The V gene is TRBV19, the J gene TRBJ1-4; D is ambiguous. The CDR3 totals 13 residues. Germline CDR1 reads LNHDA; CDR2 reads SQIVND (reference sequence). The germline V and J ends were trimmed by 10 bases and 6 bases, with 15 bases remaining between them. CDR3 bases: TGTGCCACGTCCGGGATGAAGCATGAAAAACTGTTTTTT. It codes for CATSGMKHEKLFF.

This sequence joins TRBV5-6 and TRBJ2-7, with D uncertain. Germline V gene data show CDR1 as SGHDT and CDR2 as YYEEEE. Trimming pared 4 bases from V and 5 bases from J, leaving 13 bases between. The CDR3 covers 13 residues. CDR3 coding DNA: TGTGCCAGCAGCCCCGACCCTACCGACGAGCAGTACTTC. Protein product: CASSPDPTDEQYF.

This clone was found once. V gene TRBV12-5 combines with J gene TRBJ2-3; D call uncertain. Looked up from germline, CDR1 is LGHNT and CDR2 is FRNRAP. Trimming took off 3 bases at V and 0 bases at J, with 19 bases between the two ends. CDR3 length equals 18 residues. CDR3 in DNA: TGTGCTAGTGGTTTAGAGTGGAACGTTCTTCTGAGCACAGATACGCAGTATTTT. Encoded protein: CASGLEWNVLLSTDTQYF.

This clone was counted a single time. The gene calls are TRBV5-4 and TRBJ2-5; TRBD2 matches 10 bases. CDR3 length: 15 amino acids. The V and J ends lost 0 bases and 5 bases, in that order; junction bases with no gene match: 4. Per the germline V gene, CDR1 is SGHNT and CDR2 is YYREEE (reference sequence). In nucleotides, the CDR3 is TGTGCCAGCAGCTTGGGAGCGGGAGGGGGGGAGACCCAGTACTTC. Encoded protein: CASSLGAGGGETQYF.

The V and J genes are TRBV5-1 and TRBJ2-7; TRBD2 agrees at 8 bases. Trimming took 4 bases from V and 4 from J; bases not matched to a gene: 7. Germline-derived CDR1 and CDR2 are SGHRS and YFSETQ. This CDR3 region has 14 residues. CDR3 protein: CASSTGLARYEQYF. DNA for the CDR3: TGCGCCAGCAGCACCGGACTAGCTCGTTACGAGCAGTACTTC.

The V call is TRBV30, the J call TRBJ2-1, with 8 bases fitting TRBD2. The length of the CDR3 is 15 residues. CDR1 is GTSNPN and CDR2 is SVGIG in the germline V gene (reference sequence). The trim removed 4 bases at V and 6 bases at J, leaving 11 bases unmatched. The CDR3 region has the DNA TGTGCCTGGACCACGGGGGGGACTAGGGGCAATGAGCAGTTCTTC. It yields the protein CAWTTGGTRGNEQFF.

This chain joins TRBV6-1 and TRBJ2-7, with 8 bases lining up with TRBD2. J lost 4 bases, V lost 3 bases, and 2 bases had no gene match. CDR3 size: 13 residues. The V gene's germline CDR1 is MNHNS and CDR2 SASEGT. Written as DNA, the CDR3 is TGTGCCAGCAGTGACGGCGGGAGGTACGAGCAGTACTTC. Translating gives CASSDGGRYEQYF.